Below, 2 T cell receptor beta chains from the same sample are listed, as sequenced in a study of beta chain features in type 1 diabetes (dated 2018 in TCRdb). Libraries were prepared through the immunoSEQ multiplex PCR assay. All of the isolated RNA was reverse transcribed with the High Capacity cDNA Reverse Transcription Kit, so expressed TCRB transcripts were sequenced. TCRdb stores this immuneACCESS table with in-frame sequences only. Part of the clones is absent; in the studies checked, under half of the shortfall reflects unresolved V genes, and no reason is known for the rest. The table for this sample lists hundreds of thousands of clones; approximately 11% of them were counted only once. The ten most abundant clones make up under 0.02% of the sample. Input material: naive CD4+ T cells from blood. What this sample's cell subset or site label stands for: true naive CD4+ T cells. Receptors were obtained from a woman aged 30 to 39 in good health.

V gene TRBV6-6 combines with J gene TRBJ2-1; D is possibly TRBD1 (6 bases). The CDR3 has 15 residues. The V end lost 7 bases, the J end lost 0 bases, and 13 bases lay between the germline ends. Germline CDR1 reads MNHNY; CDR2 reads SVGAGI (reference sequence). The CDR3 region has the DNA TGTGCCAGCACCGGGACAACAAGCTCCTACAATGAGCAGTTCTTC. Encoded protein: CASTGTTSSYNEQFF.

A few counts support this clone. The chain combines TRBV9 with TRBJ2-2; TRBD2 is a possible D gene (6 bases). The V gene's germline CDR1 is SGDLS and CDR2 YYNGEE. The CDR3 has 16 amino acids. Trimming took 0 bases from V and 1 from J, leaving 10 bases between them. This CDR3 is CASSVARRVNTGELFF. CDR3 bases: TGTGCCAGCAGCGTAGCTAGGAGGGTGAACACCGGGGAGCTGTTTTTT.